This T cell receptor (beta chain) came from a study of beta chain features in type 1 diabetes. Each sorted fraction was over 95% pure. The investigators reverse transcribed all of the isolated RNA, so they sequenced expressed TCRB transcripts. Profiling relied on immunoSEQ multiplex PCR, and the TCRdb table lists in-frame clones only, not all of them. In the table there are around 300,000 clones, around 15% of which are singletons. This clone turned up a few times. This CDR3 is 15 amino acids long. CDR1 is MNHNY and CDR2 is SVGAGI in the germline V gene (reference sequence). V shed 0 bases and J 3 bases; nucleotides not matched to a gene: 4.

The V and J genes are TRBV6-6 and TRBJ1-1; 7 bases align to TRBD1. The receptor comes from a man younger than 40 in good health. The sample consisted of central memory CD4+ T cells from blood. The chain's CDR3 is CASSYSRQGDTEAFF. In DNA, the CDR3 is TGTGCCAGCAGTTACTCGAGACAGGGTGACACTGAAGCTTTCTTT.